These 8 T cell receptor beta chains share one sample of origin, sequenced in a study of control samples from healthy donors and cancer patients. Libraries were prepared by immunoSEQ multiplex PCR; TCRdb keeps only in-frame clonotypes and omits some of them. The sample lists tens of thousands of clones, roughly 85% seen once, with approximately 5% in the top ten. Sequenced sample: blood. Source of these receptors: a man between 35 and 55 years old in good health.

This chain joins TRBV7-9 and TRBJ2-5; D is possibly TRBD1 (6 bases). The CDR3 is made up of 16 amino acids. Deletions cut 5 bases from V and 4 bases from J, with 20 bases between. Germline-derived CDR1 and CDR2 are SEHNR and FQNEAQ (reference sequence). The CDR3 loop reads CASSEVGQGFRETQYF. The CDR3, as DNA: TGTGCCAGCAGCGAAGTCGGCCAGGGGTTCAGAGAGACCCAGTACTTC.

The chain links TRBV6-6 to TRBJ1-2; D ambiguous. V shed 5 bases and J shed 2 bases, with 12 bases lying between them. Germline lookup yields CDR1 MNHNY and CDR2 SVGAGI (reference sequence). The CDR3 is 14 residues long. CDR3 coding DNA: TGTGCCAGCAGTCCCAGCAGAGAGAACTATGGCTACACCTTC. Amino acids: CASSPSRENYGYTF.

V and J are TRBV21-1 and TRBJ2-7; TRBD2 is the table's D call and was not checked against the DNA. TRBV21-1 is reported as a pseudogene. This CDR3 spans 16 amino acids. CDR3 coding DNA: TGTGCCAGCAGCCTGACGAAGCGGGAGGTCTCCTACGAGCAGTACTTC. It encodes CASSLTKREVSYEQYF.

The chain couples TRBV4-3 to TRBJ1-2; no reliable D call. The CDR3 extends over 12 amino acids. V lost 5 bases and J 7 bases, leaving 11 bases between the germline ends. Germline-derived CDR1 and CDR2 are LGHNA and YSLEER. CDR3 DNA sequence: TGCGCCAGCAGCGGGCTAACCCGTGGCTACACCTTC. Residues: CASSGLTRGYTF.

CDR3 in DNA: TGTGCCAGCAGCTTGATGGCGGGATACTCACATGAGCAGTTCTTC. This encodes CASSLMAGYSHEQFF. J is TRBJ2-1 and V is TRBV7-8, with D possibly being TRBD2 (6 bases). V lost 3 bases and J 8 bases, leaving 17 bases between the germline ends. CDR3 size: 15 residues. Per germline, CDR1 SGHVS and CDR2 FQNEAQ.

The chain's CDR3 is CASSQEGRASPENEKLFF. In DNA form, the CDR3 reads TGTGCCAGCAGCCAAGAAGGGCGGGCCTCCCCGGAGAATGAAAAACTGTTTTTT. This rearrangement joins TRBV3-1 (or the pseudogene TRBV3-2) to TRBJ1-4; D is ambiguous. The ends were cut back, 0 bases at V and 5 bases at J, with 19 bases in the middle. Per the germline V gene, CDR1 is LGHDT and CDR2 is YNNKEL (reference sequence). This CDR3 has 18 amino acids.

The CDR3 nucleotides read TGTGCCAGCAGTCTCGGTCCCTATGGCTACACCTTC. Amino acids: CASSLGPYGYTF. The rearrangement uses TRBV6-2 or TRBV6-3 and TRBJ1-2; D remains ambiguous. Deletions cut 5 bases from V and 4 bases from J, with 8 bases between. Germline V lookup: CDR1 MNHEY, CDR2 SVGEGT. CDR3 size: 12 residues.

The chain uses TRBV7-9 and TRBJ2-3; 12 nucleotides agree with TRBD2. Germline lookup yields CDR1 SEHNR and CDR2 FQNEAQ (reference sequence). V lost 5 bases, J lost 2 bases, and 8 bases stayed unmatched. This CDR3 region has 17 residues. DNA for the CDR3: TGTGCCAGCAGCGGGACCGGGACTAGCGGGCCCACAGATACGCAGTATTTT. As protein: CASSGTGTSGPTDTQYF. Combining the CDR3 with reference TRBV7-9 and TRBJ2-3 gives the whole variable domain DTGVSQNPRHKITKRGQNVTFRCDPISEHNRLYWYRQTLGQGPEFLTYFQNEAQLEKSRLLSDRFSAERPKGSFSTLEIQRTEQGDSAMYLCASSGTGTSGPTDTQYFGPGTRLTVL.